The entry below gives a single T cell receptor (beta chain) sequence along with its context. Its antigen is currently unknown. V lost 4 bases and J 4 bases, leaving 14 bases between the germline ends. CDR1 and CDR2 (germline): SGHNT, YYREEE (reference sequence). The CDR3 is made up of 14 amino acids. The sample belongs to a study of T cells after yellow fever vaccination. Study observations and caveats: Repertoires obtained by FACS sorting could include abundant clonotypes that entered as contaminants from the bulk population.

Synthesis of TCR cDNA relied on 5'RACE template switching, which attached a universal primer site and UMIs. Using its own MiXCR run on the 5' RACE reads, TCRdb lists one record per CDR3 protein. The sample includes about 300,000 distinct CDR3 sequences, 3% to 4.5% of them seen just once. This material consisted of PBMCs, taken 5 days after the yellow fever booster vaccination. The receptor was isolated from a man between 18 and 29 years old who received the YFV17D yellow fever vaccine. J is TRBJ1-2 and V is TRBV5-4; D uncertain. CDR3 amino acids: CASSLDGSPYGYTF. DNA of the CDR3: TGTGCCAGCAGCCTTGACGGATCCCCCTATGGCTACACCTTC.